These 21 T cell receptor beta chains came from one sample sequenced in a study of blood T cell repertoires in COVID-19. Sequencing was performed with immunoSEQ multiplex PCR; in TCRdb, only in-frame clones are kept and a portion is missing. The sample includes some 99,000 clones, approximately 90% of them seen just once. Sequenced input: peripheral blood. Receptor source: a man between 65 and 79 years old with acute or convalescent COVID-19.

The CDR3 DNA is TGTGCCAGCAGCCTACAGGGAGGGGGTGAAAAACTGTTTTTT. This gives the protein CASSLQGGGEKLFF. This chain uses TRBV27 with TRBJ1-4, with D perhaps TRBD1 (6 bases). Germline V lookup: CDR1 MNHEY, CDR2 SMNVEV (reference sequence). V lost 6 bases to trimming and J lost 7 bases, with 15 bases between them. CDR3 size: 14 residues.

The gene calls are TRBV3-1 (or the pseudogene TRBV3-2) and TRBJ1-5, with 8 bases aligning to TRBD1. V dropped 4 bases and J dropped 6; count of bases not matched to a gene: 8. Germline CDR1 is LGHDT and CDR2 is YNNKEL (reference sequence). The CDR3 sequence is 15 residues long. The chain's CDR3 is CASSRGQGGGQPQHF. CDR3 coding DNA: TGTGCCAGCAGCCGAGGACAGGGCGGGGGTCAGCCCCAGCATTTT.

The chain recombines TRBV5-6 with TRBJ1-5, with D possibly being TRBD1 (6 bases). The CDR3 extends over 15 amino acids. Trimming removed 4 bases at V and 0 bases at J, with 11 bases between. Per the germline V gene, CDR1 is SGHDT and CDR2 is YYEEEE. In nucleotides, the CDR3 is TGTGCCAGCAGCGGATACAGGGTTAGCAATCAGCCCCAGCATTTT. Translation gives CASSGYRVSNQPQHF.

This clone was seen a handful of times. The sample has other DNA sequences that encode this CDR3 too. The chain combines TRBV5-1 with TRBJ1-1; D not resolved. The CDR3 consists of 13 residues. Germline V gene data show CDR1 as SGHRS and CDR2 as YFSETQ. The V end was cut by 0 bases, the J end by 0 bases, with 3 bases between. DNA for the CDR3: TGCGCCAGCAGCTTGGCCGTGAACACTGAAGCTTTCTTT. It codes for CASSLAVNTEAFF.

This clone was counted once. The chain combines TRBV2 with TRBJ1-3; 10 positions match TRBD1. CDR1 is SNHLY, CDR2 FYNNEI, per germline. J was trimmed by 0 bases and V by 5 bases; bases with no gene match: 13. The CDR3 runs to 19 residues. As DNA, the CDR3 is TGTGCCAGCAGTACGGCCGGGACAGGGGAAGTTAGCTCTGGAAACACCATATATTTT. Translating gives CASSTAGTGEVSSGNTIYF.

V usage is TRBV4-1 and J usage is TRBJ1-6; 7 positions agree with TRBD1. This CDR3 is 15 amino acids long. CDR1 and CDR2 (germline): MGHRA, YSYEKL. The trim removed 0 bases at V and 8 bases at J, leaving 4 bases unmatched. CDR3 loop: CASSQDGQVDSPLHF. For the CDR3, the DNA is TGCGCCAGCAGCCAAGATGGACAGGTAGATTCACCCCTCCACTTT.

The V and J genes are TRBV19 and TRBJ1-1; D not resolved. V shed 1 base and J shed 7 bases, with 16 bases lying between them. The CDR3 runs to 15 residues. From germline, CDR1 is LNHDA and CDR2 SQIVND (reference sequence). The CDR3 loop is CASSIVAAGKFEAFF. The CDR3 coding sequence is TGTGCCAGTAGTATAGTTGCAGCAGGCAAGTTTGAAGCTTTCTTT.

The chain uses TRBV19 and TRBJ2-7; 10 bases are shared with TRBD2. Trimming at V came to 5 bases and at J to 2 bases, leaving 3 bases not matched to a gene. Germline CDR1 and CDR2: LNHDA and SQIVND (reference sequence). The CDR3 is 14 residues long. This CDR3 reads CASSPGLAAYEQYF. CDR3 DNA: TGTGCCAGTAGTCCCGGACTAGCGGCCTACGAGCAGTACTTC.

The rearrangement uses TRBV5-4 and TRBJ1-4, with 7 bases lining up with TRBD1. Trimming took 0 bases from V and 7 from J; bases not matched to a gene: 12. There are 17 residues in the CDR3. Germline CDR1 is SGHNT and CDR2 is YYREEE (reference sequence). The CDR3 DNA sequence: TGTGCCAGCAGCTTGGGACAAGGACAGGTTTCTGGTGAAAAACTGTTTTTT. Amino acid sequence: CASSLGQGQVSGEKLFF.

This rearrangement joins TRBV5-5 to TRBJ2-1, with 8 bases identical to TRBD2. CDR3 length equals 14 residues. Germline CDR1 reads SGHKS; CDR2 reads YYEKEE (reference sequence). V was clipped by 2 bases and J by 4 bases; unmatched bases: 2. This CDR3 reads CASSLGLAYNEQFF. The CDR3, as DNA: TGTGCCAGCAGCTTAGGACTAGCTTACAATGAGCAGTTCTTC.

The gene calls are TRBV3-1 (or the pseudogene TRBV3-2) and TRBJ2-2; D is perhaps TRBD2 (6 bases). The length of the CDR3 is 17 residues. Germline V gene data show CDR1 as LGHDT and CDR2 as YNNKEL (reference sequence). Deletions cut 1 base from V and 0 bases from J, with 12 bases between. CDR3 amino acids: CASSQGGVSTNTGELFF. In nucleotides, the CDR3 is TGTGCCAGCAGCCAAGGGGGGGTATCCACGAACACCGGGGAGCTGTTTTTT.

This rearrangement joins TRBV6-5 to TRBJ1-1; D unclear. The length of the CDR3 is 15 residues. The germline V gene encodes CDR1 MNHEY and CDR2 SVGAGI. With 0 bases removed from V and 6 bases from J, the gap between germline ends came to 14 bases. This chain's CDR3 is CASSYSAAGSAEAFF. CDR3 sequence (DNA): TGTGCCAGCAGTTACTCCGCGGCTGGGTCCGCTGAAGCTTTCTTT.

In nucleotides, the CDR3 is TGTGCCAGCACCCCCAGACAGGGTTTAGGCTATGGCTACACCTTC. Its translation: CASTPRQGLGYGYTF. The chain recombines TRBV6-5 with TRBJ1-2, with 7 positions matching TRBD1. The CDR3 runs 15 residues. Germline CDR1 MNHEY, CDR2 SVGAGI. With V trimmed by 7 bases and J by 4 bases, 12 bases remained unmatched.

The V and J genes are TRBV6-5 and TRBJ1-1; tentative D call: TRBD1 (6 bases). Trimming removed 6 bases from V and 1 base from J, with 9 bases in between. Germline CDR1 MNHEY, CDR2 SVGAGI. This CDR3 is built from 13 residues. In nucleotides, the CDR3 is TGTGCCAGCAGACGACAGGAGAACACTGAAGCTTTCTTT. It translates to CASRRQENTEAFF.

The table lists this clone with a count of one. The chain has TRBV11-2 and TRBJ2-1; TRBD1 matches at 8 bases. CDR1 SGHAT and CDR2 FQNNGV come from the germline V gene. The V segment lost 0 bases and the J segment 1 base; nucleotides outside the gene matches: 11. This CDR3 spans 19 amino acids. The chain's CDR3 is CASSLDLTQQGGSYNEQFF. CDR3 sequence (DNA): TGTGCCAGCAGCTTAGACCTCACTCAACAGGGGGGATCCTACAATGAGCAGTTCTTC.

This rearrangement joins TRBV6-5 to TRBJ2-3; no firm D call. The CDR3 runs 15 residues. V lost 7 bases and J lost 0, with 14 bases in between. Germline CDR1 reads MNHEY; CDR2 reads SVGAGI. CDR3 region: CASTLLGGSTDTQYF. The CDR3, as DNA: TGTGCCAGCACCCTCCTTGGCGGTAGCACAGATACGCAGTATTTT.

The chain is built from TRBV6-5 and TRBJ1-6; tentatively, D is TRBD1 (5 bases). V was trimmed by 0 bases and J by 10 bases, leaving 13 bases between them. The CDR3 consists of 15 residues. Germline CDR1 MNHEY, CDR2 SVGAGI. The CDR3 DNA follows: TGTGCCAGCAGTTACTCGCCAGGACAATCATCACCCCTCCACTTT. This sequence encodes CASSYSPGQSSPLHF.

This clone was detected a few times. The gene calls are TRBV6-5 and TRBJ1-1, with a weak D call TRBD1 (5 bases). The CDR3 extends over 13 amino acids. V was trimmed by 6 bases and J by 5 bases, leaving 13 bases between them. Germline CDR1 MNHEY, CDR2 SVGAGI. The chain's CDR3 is CASSLGGLTEAFF. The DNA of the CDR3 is TGTGCCAGCAGCCTCGGGGGGTTGACTGAAGCTTTCTTT.

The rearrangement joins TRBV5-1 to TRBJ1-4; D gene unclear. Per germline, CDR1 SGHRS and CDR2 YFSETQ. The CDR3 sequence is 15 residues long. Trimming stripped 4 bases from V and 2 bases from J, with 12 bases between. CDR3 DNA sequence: TGCGCCAGCAGCGGCTCCGGGAGGACTAATGAAAAACTGTTTTTT. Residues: CASSGSGRTNEKLFF.

CDR3 bases: TGCGCCAGCGTGGATGCAGGGGTTTCGACTGAAGCTTTCTTT. It yields the protein CASVDAGVSTEAFF. V and J are TRBV5-1 and TRBJ1-1, with D perhaps TRBD1 (6 bases). Germline CDR1 is SGHRS and CDR2 is YFSETQ. The CDR3 spans 14 residues. The V end lost 7 bases, the J end lost 5 bases, and 18 bases lay between the germline ends.

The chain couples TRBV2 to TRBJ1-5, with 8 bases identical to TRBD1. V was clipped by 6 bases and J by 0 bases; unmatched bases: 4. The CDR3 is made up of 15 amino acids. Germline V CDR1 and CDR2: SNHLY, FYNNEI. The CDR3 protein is CASRAQGVSNQPQHF. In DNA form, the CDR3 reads TGTGCCAGCAGAGCACAGGGGGTTAGCAATCAGCCCCAGCATTTT.